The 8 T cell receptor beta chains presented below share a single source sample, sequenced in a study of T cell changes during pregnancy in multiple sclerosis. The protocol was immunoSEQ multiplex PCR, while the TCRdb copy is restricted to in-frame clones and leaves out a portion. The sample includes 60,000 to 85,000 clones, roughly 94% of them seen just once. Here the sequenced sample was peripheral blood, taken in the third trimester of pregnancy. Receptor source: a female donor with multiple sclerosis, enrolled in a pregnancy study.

The CDR3 sequence: CSVHRGGNEAFF. The CDR3 DNA sequence: TGCAGCGTACACCGCGGGGGGAACGAAGCTTTCTTT. The chain combines TRBV29-1 with TRBJ1-1; D might be TRBD1 (5 bases). This CDR3 is built from 12 residues. V lost 6 bases to trimming and J lost 8 bases, with 16 bases between them. Germline-derived CDR1 and CDR2 are SQVTM and ANQGSEA.

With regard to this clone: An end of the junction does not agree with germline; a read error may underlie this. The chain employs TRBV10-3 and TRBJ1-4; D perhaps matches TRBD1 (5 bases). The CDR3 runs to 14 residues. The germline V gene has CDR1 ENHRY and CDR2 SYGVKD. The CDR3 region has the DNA TGTGCCATGAGTGGCGGGGGGTCAACTGAAAAACTGTTTTTT. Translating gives CAMSGGGSTEKLFF.

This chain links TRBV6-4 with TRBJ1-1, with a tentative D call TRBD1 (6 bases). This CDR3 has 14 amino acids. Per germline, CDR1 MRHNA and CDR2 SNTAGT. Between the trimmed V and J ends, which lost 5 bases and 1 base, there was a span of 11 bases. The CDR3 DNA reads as TGTGCCAGCAGTTGGACAGTATGGAACACTGAAGCTTTCTTT. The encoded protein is CASSWTVWNTEAFF.

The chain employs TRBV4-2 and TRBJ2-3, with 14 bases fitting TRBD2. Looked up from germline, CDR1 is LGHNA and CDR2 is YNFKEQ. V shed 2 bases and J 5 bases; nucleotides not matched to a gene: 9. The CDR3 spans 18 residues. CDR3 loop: CASSQLIATSGGVDTQYF. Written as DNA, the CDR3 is TGTGCCAGCAGCCAACTGATTGCGACTAGCGGGGGGGTAGATACGCAGTATTTT.

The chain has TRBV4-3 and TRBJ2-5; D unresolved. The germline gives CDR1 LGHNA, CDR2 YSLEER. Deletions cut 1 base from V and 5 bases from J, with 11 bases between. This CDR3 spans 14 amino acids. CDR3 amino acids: CASSQAVLSETQYF. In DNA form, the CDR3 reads TGCGCCAGCAGCCAAGCGGTATTGTCGGAGACCCAGTACTTC.

The CDR3 here is CASGTNTEAFF. CDR3 sequence (DNA): TGTGCCAGCGGCACGAACACTGAAGCTTTCTTT. The genes are TRBV5-6 and TRBJ1-1; no definite D call. CDR1 and CDR2 from the germline V gene are SGHDT and YYEEEE. The CDR3 extends over 11 amino acids. V was cut by 7 bases and J by 1 base, with 5 bases left in between. The whole variable domain, remainder taken from reference TRBV5-6 and TRBJ1-1, is DAGVTQSPTHLIKTRGQQVTLRCSPKSGHDTVSWYQQALGQGPQFIFQYYEEEERQRGNFPDRFSGHQFPNYSSELNVNALLLGDSALYLCASGTNTEAFFGQGTRLTVV.

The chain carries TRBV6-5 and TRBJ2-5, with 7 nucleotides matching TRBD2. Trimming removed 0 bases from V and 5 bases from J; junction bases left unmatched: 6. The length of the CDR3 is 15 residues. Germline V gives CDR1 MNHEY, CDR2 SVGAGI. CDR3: CASSYSAGGLETQYF. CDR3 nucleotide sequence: TGTGCCAGCAGTTACTCCGCCGGGGGGTTGGAGACCCAGTACTTC.

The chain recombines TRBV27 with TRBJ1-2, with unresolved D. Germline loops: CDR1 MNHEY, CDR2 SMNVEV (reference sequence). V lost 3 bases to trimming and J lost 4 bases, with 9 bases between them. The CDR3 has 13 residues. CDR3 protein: CASSLSGTYGYTF. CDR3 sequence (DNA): TGTGCCAGCAGTTTGTCGGGAACCTATGGCTACACCTTC.